This T cell receptor beta chain comes out of a study of T cell changes during pregnancy in multiple sclerosis. Looked up from germline, CDR1 is MNHEY and CDR2 is SMNVEV (reference sequence). V lost 2 bases and J lost 4, with 8 bases in between. The CDR3 spans 13 residues. Method: immunoSEQ multiplex PCR; TCRdb's copy keeps in-frame clones and lacks some. The sample lists some 42,000 clones; roughly 91% were seen once. There are a few counts of this clone. V is TRBV27 and J is TRBJ1-2; D not certain. The sample consisted of CD4+ T cells from peripheral blood mononuclear cells, taken in the third trimester of pregnancy. The source is a female donor with multiple sclerosis, enrolled in a pregnancy study. The CDR3 DNA reads as TGTGCCAGCAGTTTACGGGAGGGCTATGGCTACACCTTC. The encoded protein is CASSLREGYGYTF.